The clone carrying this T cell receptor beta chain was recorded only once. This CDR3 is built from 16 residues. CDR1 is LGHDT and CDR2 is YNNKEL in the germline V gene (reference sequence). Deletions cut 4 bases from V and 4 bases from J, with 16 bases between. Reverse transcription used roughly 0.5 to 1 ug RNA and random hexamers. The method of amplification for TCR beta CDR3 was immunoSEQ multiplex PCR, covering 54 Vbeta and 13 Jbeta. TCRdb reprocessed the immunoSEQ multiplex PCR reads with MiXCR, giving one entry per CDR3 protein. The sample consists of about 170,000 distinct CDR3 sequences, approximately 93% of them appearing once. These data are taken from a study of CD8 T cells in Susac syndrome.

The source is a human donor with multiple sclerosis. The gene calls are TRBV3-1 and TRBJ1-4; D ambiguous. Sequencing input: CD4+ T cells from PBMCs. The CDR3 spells CASSPFSGGFNEKLFF. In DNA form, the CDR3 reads TGTGCCAGCAGCCCTTTCTCGGGCGGATTTAATGAAAAACTGTTTTTT.